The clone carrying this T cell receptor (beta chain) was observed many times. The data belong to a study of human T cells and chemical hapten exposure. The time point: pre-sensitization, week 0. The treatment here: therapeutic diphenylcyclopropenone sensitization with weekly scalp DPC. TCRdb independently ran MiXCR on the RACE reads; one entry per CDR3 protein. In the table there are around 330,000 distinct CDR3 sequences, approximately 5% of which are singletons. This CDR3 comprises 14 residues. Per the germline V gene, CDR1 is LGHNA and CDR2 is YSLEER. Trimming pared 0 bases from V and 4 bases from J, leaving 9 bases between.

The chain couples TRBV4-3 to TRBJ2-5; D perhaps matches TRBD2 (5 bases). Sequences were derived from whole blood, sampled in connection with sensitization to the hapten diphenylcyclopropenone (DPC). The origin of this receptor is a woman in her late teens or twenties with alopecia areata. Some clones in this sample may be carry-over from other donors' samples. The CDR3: CASSQDGGSETQYF. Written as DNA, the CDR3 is TGCGCCAGCAGCCAAGATGGAGGCTCAGAGACCCAGTACTTC.